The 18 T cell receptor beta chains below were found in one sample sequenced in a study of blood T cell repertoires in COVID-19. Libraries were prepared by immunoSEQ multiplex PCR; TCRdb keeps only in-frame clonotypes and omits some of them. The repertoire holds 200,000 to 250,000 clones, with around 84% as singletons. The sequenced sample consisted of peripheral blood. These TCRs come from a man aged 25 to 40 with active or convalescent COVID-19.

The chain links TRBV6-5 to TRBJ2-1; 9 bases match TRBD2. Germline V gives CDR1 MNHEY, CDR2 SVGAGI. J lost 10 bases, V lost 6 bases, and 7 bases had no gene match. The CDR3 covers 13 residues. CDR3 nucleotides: TGTGCCAGCAGCCCCTTAGCGGGGGAGGAGCAGTTCTTC. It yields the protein CASSPLAGEEQFF.

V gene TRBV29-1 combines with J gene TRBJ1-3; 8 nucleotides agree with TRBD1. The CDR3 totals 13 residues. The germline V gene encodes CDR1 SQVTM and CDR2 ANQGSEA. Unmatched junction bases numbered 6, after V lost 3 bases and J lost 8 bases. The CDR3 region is CSVERQGRDTIYF. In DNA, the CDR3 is TGCAGCGTTGAGCGACAGGGGAGAGACACCATATATTTT.

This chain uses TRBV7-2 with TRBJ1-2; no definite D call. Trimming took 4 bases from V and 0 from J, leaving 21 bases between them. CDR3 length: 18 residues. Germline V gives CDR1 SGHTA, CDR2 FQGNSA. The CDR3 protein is CASSYRPIQLGTNYGYTF. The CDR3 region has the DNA TGTGCCAGCAGCTACCGACCAATACAACTGGGCACTAACTATGGCTACACCTTC.

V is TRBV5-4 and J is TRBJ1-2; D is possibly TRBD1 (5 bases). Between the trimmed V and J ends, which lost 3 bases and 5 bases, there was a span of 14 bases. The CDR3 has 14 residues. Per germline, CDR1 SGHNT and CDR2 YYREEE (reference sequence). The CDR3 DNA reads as TGTGCCAGCAGCTCGCCGGGGGTTTTATATGGCTACACCTTC. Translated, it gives CASSSPGVLYGYTF.

The CDR3 coding sequence is TGTGCCAGCTCACCACCGTCTGCGGGGGAAAACACTGAAGCTTTCTTT. As protein: CASSPPSAGENTEAFF. The chain couples TRBV18 to TRBJ1-1, with D possibly matching TRBD1 (5 bases). The CDR3 spans 16 residues. Germline V gene data show CDR1 as KGHSH and CDR2 as LQKENI. V lost 0 bases to trimming and J lost 2 bases, with 13 bases between them.

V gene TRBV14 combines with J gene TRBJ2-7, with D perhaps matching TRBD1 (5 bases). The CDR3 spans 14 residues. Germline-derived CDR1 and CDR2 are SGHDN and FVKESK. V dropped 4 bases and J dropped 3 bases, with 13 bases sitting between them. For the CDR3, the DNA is TGTGCCAGCAGCCGCAGGGCTGAACTCTACGAGCAGTACTTC. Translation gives CASSRRAELYEQYF.

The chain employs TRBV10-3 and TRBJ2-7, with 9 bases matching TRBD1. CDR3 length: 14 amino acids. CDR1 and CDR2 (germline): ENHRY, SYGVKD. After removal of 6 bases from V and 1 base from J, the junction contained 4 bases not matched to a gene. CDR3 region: CAIRGTGPSYEQYF. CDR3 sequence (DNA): TGTGCCATCAGAGGGACAGGGCCTTCCTACGAGCAGTACTTC.

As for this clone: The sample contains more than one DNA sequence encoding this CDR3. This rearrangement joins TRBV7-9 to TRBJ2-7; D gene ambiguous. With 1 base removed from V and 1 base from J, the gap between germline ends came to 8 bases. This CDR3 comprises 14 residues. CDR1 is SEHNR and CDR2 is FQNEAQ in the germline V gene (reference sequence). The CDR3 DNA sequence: TGTGCCAGCAGCTTAGGTCGAGGATCCTACGAGCAGTACTTC. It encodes CASSLGRGSYEQYF.

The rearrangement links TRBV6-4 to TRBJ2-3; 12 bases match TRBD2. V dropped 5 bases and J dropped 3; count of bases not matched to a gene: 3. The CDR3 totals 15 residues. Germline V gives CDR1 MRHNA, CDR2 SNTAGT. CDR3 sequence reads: CASSQTSGGTDTQYF. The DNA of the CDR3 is TGTGCCAGCAGTCAAACTAGCGGGGGGACAGATACGCAGTATTTT.

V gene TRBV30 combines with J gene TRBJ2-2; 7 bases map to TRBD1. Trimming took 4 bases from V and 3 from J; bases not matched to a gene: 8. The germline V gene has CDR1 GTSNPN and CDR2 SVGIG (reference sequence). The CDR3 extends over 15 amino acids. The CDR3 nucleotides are TGTGCCTGGACTCAAGGGCAGGGGGACACCGGGGAGCTGTTTTTT. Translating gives CAWTQGQGDTGELFF.

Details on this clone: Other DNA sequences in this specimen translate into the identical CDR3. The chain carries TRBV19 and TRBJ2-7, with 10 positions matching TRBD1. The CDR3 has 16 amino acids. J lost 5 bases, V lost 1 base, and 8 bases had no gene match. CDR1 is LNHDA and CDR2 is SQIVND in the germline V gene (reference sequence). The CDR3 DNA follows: TGTGCCAGTAGTATAGGGCGGACAGGGGGGGGTGACGAGCAGTACTTC. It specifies CASSIGRTGGGDEQYF.

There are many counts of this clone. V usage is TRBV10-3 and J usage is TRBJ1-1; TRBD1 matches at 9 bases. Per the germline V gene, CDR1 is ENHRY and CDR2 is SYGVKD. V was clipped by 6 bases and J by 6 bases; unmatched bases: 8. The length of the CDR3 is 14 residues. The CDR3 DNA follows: TGTGCCATCAGCACGGACAGGGGTAGTCCTGAAGCTTTCTTT. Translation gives CAISTDRGSPEAFF.

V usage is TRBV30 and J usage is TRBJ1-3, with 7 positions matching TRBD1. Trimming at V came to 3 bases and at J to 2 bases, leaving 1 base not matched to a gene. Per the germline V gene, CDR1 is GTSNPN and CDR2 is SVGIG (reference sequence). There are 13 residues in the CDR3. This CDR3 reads CAWRQGTGNTIYF. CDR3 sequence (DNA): TGTGCCTGGAGACAGGGGACTGGAAACACCATATATTTT.

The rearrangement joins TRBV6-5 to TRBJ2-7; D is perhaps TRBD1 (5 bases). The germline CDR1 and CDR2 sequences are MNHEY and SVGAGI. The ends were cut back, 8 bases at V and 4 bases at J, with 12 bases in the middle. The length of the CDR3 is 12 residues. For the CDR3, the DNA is TGTGCCAGCGGGATACAGGAGTACGAGCAGTACTTC. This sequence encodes CASGIQEYEQYF.

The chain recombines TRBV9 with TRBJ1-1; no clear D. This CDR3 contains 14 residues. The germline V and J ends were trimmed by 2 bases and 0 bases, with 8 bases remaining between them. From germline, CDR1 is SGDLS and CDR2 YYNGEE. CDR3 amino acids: CASSVMSVNTEAFF. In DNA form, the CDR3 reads TGTGCCAGCAGCGTTATGTCCGTGAACACTGAAGCTTTCTTT.

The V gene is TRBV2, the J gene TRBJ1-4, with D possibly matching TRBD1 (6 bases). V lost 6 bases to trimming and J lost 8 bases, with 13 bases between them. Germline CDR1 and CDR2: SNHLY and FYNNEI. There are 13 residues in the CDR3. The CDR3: CASRGQNREKLFF. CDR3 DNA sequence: TGTGCCAGCAGAGGACAGAATCGGGAAAAACTGTTTTTT.

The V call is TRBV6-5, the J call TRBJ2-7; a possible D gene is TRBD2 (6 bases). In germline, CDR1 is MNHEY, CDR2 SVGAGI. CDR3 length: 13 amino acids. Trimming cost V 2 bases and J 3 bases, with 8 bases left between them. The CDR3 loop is CASSYRGGYEQYF. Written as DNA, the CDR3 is TGTGCCAGCAGTTACAGGGGAGGCTACGAGCAGTACTTC.

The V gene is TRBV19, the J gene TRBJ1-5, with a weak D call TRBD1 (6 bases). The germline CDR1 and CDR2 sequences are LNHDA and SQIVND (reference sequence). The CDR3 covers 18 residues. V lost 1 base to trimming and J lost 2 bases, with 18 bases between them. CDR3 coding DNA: TGTGCCAGTAGTATAGGGCTAGGGGGTGGGGGCCGCAATCAGCCCCAGCATTTT. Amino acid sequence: CASSIGLGGGGRNQPQHF.